This T cell receptor beta chain was identified during a study of PD-1 blockade in mismatch repair-deficient tumors. Study information: Patients had fewer than 15 mismatch repair-deficient cancer types and were previously treated and progressing.

TCRdb's table, derived via immunoSEQ multiplex PCR, lists solely in-frame clones and lacks some. The sample lists around 120,000 clones, 86% occurring once. With 6 bases removed from V and 1 base from J, the gap between germline ends came to 13 bases. CDR3 length: 15 residues. Germline values: CDR1 SEHNR, CDR2 FQNEAQ (reference sequence). Comments on this clone: Its antigen is still unknown.

Whole-study results and caveats: Tumor-resident clones, often undetectable pretreatment in blood, expanded then contracted after pembrolizumab.

The material sequenced was peripheral blood, taken 44 weeks after starting pembrolizumab. The TCR was taken from an adult with mismatch repair-deficient cancer. V gene TRBV7-9 combines with J gene TRBJ2-1; possibly TRBD1 or TRBD2 for D (5 bases each). For the CDR3, the DNA is TGTGCCAGCAGGGGACCAACCCAGTCCTACAATGAGCAGTTCTTC. Residues: CASRGPTQSYNEQFF.